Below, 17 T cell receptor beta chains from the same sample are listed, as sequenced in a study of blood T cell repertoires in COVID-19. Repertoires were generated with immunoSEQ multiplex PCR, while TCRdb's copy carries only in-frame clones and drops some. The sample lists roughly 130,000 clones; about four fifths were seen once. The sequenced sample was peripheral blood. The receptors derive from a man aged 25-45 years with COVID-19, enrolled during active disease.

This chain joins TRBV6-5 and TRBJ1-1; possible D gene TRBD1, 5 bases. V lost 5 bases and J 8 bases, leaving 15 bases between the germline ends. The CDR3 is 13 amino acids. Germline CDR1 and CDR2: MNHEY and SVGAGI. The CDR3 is CASSLASGREAFF. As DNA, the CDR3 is TGTGCCAGCAGTCTCGCTTCAGGGCGCGAAGCTTTCTTT.

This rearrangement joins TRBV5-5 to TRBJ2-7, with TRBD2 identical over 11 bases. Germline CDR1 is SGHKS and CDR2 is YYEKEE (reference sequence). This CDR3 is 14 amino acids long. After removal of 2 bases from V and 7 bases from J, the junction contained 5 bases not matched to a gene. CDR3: CASSLLAGEEEQYF. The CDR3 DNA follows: TGTGCCAGCAGCTTACTAGCGGGAGAGGAGGAGCAGTACTTC.

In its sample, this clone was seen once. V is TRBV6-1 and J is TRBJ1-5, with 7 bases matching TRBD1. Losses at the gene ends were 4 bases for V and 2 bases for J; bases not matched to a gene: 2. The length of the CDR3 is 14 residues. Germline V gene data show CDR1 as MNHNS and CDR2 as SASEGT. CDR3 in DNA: TGTGCCAGCAGTGTTGACAGGGGCAATCAGCCCCAGCATTTT. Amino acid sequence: CASSVDRGNQPQHF.

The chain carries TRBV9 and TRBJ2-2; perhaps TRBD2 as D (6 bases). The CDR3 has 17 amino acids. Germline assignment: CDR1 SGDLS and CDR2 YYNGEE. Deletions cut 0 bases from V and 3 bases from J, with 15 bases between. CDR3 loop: CASSVGYVAGYTGELFF. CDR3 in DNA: TGTGCCAGCAGCGTAGGTTATGTCGCGGGGTACACCGGGGAGCTGTTTTTT.

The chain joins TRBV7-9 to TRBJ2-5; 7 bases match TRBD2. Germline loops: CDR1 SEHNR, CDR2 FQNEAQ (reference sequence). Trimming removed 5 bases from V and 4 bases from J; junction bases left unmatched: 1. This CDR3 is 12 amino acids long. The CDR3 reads CASSPSGETQYF. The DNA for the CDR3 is TGTGCCAGCAGCCCTAGCGGAGAGACCCAGTACTTC.

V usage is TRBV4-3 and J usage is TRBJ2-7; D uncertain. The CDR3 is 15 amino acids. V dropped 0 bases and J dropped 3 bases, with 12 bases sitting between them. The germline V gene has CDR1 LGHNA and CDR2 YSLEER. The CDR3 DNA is TGCGCCAGCAGCCAAGAGGTCTTAGATTTCTACGAGCAGTACTTC. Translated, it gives CASSQEVLDFYEQYF.

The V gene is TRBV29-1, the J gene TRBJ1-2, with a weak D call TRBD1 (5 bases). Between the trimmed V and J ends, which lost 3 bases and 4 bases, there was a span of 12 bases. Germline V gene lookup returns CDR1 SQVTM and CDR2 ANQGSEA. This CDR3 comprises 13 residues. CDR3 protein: CSVDQGPGYGYTF. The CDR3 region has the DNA TGCAGCGTTGATCAGGGCCCGGGCTATGGCTACACCTTC.

The CDR3 nucleotides read TGTGCCAGCAGGATACAGGGACGGATTTCCAATGAGCAGTTCTTC. It yields the protein CASRIQGRISNEQFF. The chain has TRBV6-5 and TRBJ2-1; the D gene is possibly TRBD1 (6 bases). The CDR3 is 15 amino acids. Trimming shortened V by 6 bases and J by 6 bases, and 18 bases separated the two germline ends. Germline loops: CDR1 MNHEY, CDR2 SVGAGI.

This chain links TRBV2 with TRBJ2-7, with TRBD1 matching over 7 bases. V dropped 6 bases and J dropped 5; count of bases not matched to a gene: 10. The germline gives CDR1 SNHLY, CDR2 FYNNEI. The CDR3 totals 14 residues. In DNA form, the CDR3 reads TGTGCCAGCAGACAGACAGGGTTTACCCACGAGCAGTACTTC. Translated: CASRQTGFTHEQYF.

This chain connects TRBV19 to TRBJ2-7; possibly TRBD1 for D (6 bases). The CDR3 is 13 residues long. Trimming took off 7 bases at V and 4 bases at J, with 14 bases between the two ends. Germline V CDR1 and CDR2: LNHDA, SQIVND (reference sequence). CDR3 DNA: TGTGCCAGTAACGTGGGCAGGGGATACGAGCAGTACTTC. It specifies CASNVGRGYEQYF.

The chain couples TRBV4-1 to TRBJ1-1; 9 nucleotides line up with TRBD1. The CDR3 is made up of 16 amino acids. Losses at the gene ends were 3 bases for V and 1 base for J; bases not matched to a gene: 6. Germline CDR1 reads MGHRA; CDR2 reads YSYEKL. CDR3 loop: CASSQRTGAENTEAFF. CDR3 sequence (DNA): TGCGCCAGCAGCCAGAGGACAGGGGCCGAGAACACTGAAGCTTTCTTT.

The CDR3 sequence: CASSSARQGSYGYTF. The CDR3 coding sequence is TGTGCCAGCAGCTCGGCGCGACAGGGTAGTTATGGCTACACCTTC. V gene TRBV11-2 combines with J gene TRBJ1-2; 7 bases fit TRBD1. There are 15 residues in the CDR3. V lost 4 bases and J lost 5; bases outside the gene matches: 10. Germline CDR1 SGHAT, CDR2 FQNNGV.

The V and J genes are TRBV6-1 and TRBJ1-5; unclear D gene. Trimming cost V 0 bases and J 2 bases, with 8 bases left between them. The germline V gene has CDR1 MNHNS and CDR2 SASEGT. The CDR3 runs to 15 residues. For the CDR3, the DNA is TGTGCCAGCAGTGAAGCGCGTATAGGCAATCAGCCCCAGCATTTT. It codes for CASSEARIGNQPQHF.

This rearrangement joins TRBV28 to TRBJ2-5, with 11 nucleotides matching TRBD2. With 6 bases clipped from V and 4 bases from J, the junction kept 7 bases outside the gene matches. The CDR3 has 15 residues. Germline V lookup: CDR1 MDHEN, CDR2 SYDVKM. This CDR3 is CASRKRLAGRETQYF. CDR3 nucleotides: TGTGCCAGCAGAAAACGACTAGCGGGACGAGAGACCCAGTACTTC.

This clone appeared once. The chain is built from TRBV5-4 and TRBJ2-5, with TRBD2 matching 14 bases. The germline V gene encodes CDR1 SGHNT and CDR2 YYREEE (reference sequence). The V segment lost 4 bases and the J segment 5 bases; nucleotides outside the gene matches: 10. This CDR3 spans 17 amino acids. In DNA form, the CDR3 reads TGTGCCAGCAGCCAAACGGGGACTAGCGGGAGCGGTGAGACCCAGTACTTC. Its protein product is CASSQTGTSGSGETQYF.

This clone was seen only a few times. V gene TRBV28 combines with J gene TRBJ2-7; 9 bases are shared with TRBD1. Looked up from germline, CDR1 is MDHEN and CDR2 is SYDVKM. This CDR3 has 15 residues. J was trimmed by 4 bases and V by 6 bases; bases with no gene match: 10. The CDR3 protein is CASSVVGQGKYEQYF. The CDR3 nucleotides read TGTGCCAGCAGCGTGGTCGGACAGGGGAAGTACGAGCAGTACTTC.

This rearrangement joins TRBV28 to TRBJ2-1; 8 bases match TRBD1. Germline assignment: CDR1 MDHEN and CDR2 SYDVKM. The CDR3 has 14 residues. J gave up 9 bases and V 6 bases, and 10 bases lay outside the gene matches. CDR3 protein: CASRPSTGAPEQFF. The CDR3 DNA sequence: TGTGCCAGCAGACCGTCGACAGGGGCGCCTGAGCAGTTCTTC.